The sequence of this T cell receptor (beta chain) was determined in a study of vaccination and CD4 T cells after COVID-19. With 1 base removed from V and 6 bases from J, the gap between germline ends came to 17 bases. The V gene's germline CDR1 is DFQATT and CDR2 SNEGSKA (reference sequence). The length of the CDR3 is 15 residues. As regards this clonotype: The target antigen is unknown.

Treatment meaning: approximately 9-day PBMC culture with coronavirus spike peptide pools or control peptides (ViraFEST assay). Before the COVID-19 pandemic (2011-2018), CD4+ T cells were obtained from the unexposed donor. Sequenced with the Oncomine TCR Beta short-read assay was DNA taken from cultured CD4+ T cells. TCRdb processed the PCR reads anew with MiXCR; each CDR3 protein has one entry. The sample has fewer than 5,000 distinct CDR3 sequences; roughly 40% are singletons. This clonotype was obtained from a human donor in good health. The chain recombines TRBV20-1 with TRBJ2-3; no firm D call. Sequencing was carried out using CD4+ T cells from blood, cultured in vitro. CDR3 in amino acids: CSARVDANQGDTQYF. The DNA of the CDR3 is TGCAGTGCTAGAGTTGACGCGAATCAAGGGGATACGCAGTATTTT.